These 21 T cell receptor beta chains were sequenced from one sample in a study of human T cells and chemical hapten exposure (dated by TCRdb to 2020 to 2022). Library preparation used RACE. TCRdb names NextSeq 500 as the instrument used. TCRdb reprocessing: public reads trimmed at Q25 with fastp, clones called with MiXCR, in-frame beta chains kept. A single entry per CDR3 protein holds the most common genes and DNA from its merged rows. This sample is represented by about 69,000 distinct CDR3 sequences; 9% to 12% of them were singletons. The ten largest clonotypes hold around 6.8% of the sample. The time point label for this specimen denotes: patch test 2, 6 weeks after DPC sensitization. Per the publication, the treatment or condition label means: therapeutic diphenylcyclopropenone sensitization with weekly scalp DPC. Sample: whole blood, taken in connection with sensitization to the hapten diphenylcyclopropenone (DPC). The receptors come from a woman in her forties or fifties with alopecia areata. Some clones in this sample may be carry-over from other donors' samples.

In DNA form, the CDR3 reads TGCAGTGCTAGAGATGCGGGCCCAGAGACCCAGTACTTC. It translates to CSARDAGPETQYF. The chain uses TRBV20-1 and TRBJ2-5; perhaps TRBD2 as D (5 bases). Trimming shortened V by 0 bases and J by 4 bases, and 9 bases separated the two germline ends. This CDR3 contains 13 residues. The germline gives CDR1 DFQATT, CDR2 SNEGSKA (reference sequence).

This clonotype has a handful of counts. The chain joins TRBV20-1 to TRBJ2-3; TRBD2 matches at 7 bases. CDR1 is DFQATT, CDR2 SNEGSKA, per germline (reference sequence). The CDR3 extends over 14 amino acids. V lost 2 bases, J lost 0 bases, and 2 bases stayed unmatched. The CDR3 nucleotides are TGCAGTGCTAGAACGGGAGGAAGCACAGATACGCAGTATTTT. As protein: CSARTGGSTDTQYF.

The chain joins TRBV28 to TRBJ1-5; D remains ambiguous. The CDR3 covers 15 residues. Germline V gene lookup returns CDR1 MDHEN and CDR2 SYDVKM. With 3 bases removed from V and 2 bases from J, the gap between germline ends came to 11 bases. The CDR3 protein is CASSFFGTRNQPQHF. CDR3 nucleotides: TGTGCCAGCAGTTTTTTCGGCACACGCAATCAGCCCCAGCATTTT.

To note about this clonotype: Being one base from a much bigger clone, this may be a read error. The chain joins TRBV7-6 to TRBJ2-1, with 13 bases matching TRBD2. The V gene's germline CDR1 is SGHVS and CDR2 FNYEAQ. This CDR3 contains 15 residues. The ends lost 4 bases at V and 8 bases at J; junction bases unmatched: 5. This CDR3 is CASSWTSGSMYEQFF. CDR3 nucleotides: TGTGCCAGCAGCTGGACTAGCGGGAGTATGTATGAGCAGTTCTTC.

The J gene is TRBJ1-1, the V gene TRBV29-1, with D unclear. This CDR3 spans 12 amino acids. The ends were cut back, 7 bases at V and 6 bases at J, with 15 bases in the middle. The germline V gene encodes CDR1 SQVTM and CDR2 ANQGSEA. The CDR3 here is CSAAEGFAEAFF. In DNA form, the CDR3 reads TGCAGCGCCGCGGAAGGGTTCGCTGAAGCTTTCTTT.

DNA of the CDR3: TGTGCCAGTTCAGAAGCGGGCGCGAACACCGGGGAGCTGTTTTTT. Its protein product is CASSEAGANTGELFF. The chain has TRBV5-4 and TRBJ2-2; tentative D call: TRBD2 (6 bases). V lost 8 bases, J lost 0 bases, and 14 bases lay in between. Germline V gives CDR1 SGHNT, CDR2 YYREEE (reference sequence). The CDR3 loop spans 15 amino acids.

This clonotype was found once. The V gene is TRBV6-2 or TRBV6-3, the J gene TRBJ2-1; possibly TRBD2 for D (5 bases). Germline CDR1 reads MNHEY; CDR2 reads SVGEGT. The germline V and J ends were trimmed by 2 bases and 12 bases, with 17 bases remaining between them. This CDR3 is 14 amino acids long. The CDR3 loop reads CASSYEGNKRWQFF. CDR3 coding DNA: TGTGCCAGCAGTTACGAGGGTAATAAGAGATGGCAGTTCTTC.

This chain joins TRBV28 and TRBJ1-1, with D hard to call. This CDR3 is 11 amino acids long. V shed 4 bases and J shed 7 bases, with 7 bases lying between them. Germline-derived CDR1 and CDR2 are MDHEN and SYDVKM. The CDR3 sequence: CASSWEGEAFF. The CDR3 DNA sequence: TGTGCCAGCAGTTGGGAGGGTGAAGCTTTCTTT.

This clonotype was detected ten times or more. The rearrangement uses TRBV20-1 and TRBJ2-2, with 7 positions matching TRBD2. The CDR3 is 16 residues long. Germline V gene sequence: CDR1 DFQATT, CDR2 SNEGSKA (reference sequence). Trimming took 0 bases from V and 4 from J; bases not matched to a gene: 8. This CDR3 is CSARDSTGGSTGELFF. The CDR3 nucleotides read TGCAGTGCTAGAGATTCAACGGGAGGTTCCACCGGGGAGCTGTTTTTT.

This clonotype has more than one count but fewer than ten. The chain combines TRBV12-3 or TRBV12-4 with TRBJ2-6, with D possibly matching TRBD2 (5 bases). This CDR3 region has 17 residues. V lost 4 bases to trimming and J lost 2 bases, with 15 bases between them. CDR3 bases: TGTGCCAGCAGTTCCCCGCCGGGGTTCCCTGGGGCCAACGTCCTGACTTTC. This encodes CASSSPPGFPGANVLTF.

The V gene is TRBV7-8, the J gene TRBJ2-3; TRBD2 aligns across 11 bases. Germline assignment: CDR1 SGHVS and CDR2 FQNEAQ. The CDR3 contains 16 residues. J was trimmed by 2 bases and V by 3 bases; bases with no gene match: 4. The CDR3 nucleotides are TGTGCCAGCAGCTTGACTAGCGGGACCCTCACAGATACGCAGTATTTT. Protein: CASSLTSGTLTDTQYF.

The chain uses TRBV9 and TRBJ2-2; a possible D gene is TRBD2 (5 bases). The V end was cut by 0 bases, the J end by 6 bases, with 15 bases between. The CDR3 is made up of 16 amino acids. Germline-derived CDR1 and CDR2 are SGDLS and YYNGEE. CDR3 bases: TGTGCCAGCAGCGTAGACGGTACTAGTCGAGCCGGGGAGCTGTTTTTT. Its protein is CASSVDGTSRAGELFF. Based on the CDR3 plus reference TRBV9 and TRBJ2-2, the full variable domain is DSGVTQTPKHLITATGQRVTLRCSPRSGDLSVYWYQQSLDQGLQFLIQYYNGEERAKGNILERFSAQQFPDLHSELNLSSLELGDSALYFCASSVDGTSRAGELFFGEGSRLTVL.

This chain links TRBV29-1 with TRBJ1-1; TRBD1 agrees at 7 bases. Germline CDR1 SQVTM, CDR2 ANQGSEA. V lost 6 bases to trimming and J lost 5 bases; unmatched junction nucleotides: 6. The CDR3 is 12 residues long. CDR3 sequence reads: CSVAQGWTEAFF. Written as DNA, the CDR3 is TGCAGCGTAGCACAGGGGTGGACTGAAGCTTTCTTT.

The genes are TRBV28 and TRBJ1-5; D gene unclear. The germline V gene has CDR1 MDHEN and CDR2 SYDVKM. With 6 bases removed from V and 7 bases from J, the gap between germline ends came to 22 bases. The CDR3 contains 16 residues. CDR3 in amino acids: CASSPVLSPQRQPQHF. DNA of the CDR3: TGTGCCAGCAGCCCCGTCTTATCTCCTCAGAGGCAGCCCCAGCATTTT.

V usage is TRBV20-1 and J usage is TRBJ2-3; no definite D call. Trimming cost V 7 bases and J 2 bases, with 13 bases left between them. Germline CDR1 is DFQATT and CDR2 is SNEGSKA (reference sequence). This CDR3 is built from 13 residues. CDR3 amino acids: CSVQTGITDTQYF. The CDR3 DNA sequence: TGCAGTGTACAGACTGGCATCACAGATACGCAGTATTTT.

This clonotype was seen at least ten times. This chain joins TRBV29-1 and TRBJ2-7; 9 bases are a match to TRBD2. Trimming took 5 bases from V and 7 from J; bases not matched to a gene: 9. This CDR3 comprises 13 residues. CDR1 is SQVTM and CDR2 is ANQGSEA in the germline V gene. The CDR3 nucleotides are TGCAGCGTTAAGAAGCTAGCGGGAAATGAGCAGTACTTC. Protein: CSVKKLAGNEQYF.

There are many counts of this clonotype. The chain combines TRBV7-8 with TRBJ2-3; no firm D call. The CDR3 is 14 residues long. Trimming cost V 3 bases and J 2 bases, with 9 bases left between them. The germline CDR1 and CDR2 sequences are SGHVS and FQNEAQ. The CDR3 region is CASSLGWATDTQYF. CDR3 nucleotides: TGTGCCAGCAGCTTGGGCTGGGCCACAGATACGCAGTATTTT.

This clonotype was counted at least ten times. The V gene is TRBV19, the J gene TRBJ1-1, with 9 bases identical to TRBD1. V was clipped by 6 bases and J by 4 bases; unmatched bases: 6. The CDR3 is made up of 14 amino acids. In germline, CDR1 is LNHDA, CDR2 SQIVND (reference sequence). CDR3 nucleotides: TGTGCCAGTAGCTTTACAGGGGGCAGCACTGAAGCTTTCTTT. Protein product: CASSFTGGSTEAFF.

This clonotype was observed a handful of times. The CDR3 sequence: CSVEGGKPSTDTQYF. The CDR3 coding sequence is TGCAGCGTTGAAGGGGGGAAACCTAGCACAGATACGCAGTATTTT. The chain recombines TRBV29-1 with TRBJ2-3; D possibly matches TRBD1 or TRBD2 (5 bases each). Germline V gene data show CDR1 as SQVTM and CDR2 as ANQGSEA. The CDR3 is 15 amino acids. The germline V and J ends were trimmed by 1 base and 0 bases, with 11 bases remaining between them.

The V call is TRBV6-2 or TRBV6-3, the J call TRBJ1-5; no firm D call. The CDR3 runs 13 residues. Per the germline V gene, CDR1 is MNHEY and CDR2 is SVGEGT. V dropped 4 bases and J dropped 7 bases, with 11 bases sitting between them. CDR3 sequence reads: CASSWAPAQPQHF. Written as DNA, the CDR3 is TGTGCCAGCAGTTGGGCCCCGGCCCAGCCCCAGCATTTT.

This clonotype was picked up many times. The chain has TRBV6-2 or TRBV6-3 and TRBJ2-2, with D perhaps TRBD1 or TRBD2 (5 bases each). The CDR3 sequence is 17 residues long. Germline V lookup: CDR1 MNHEY, CDR2 SVGEGT. Deletions cut 7 bases from V and 4 bases from J, with 22 bases between. CDR3 nucleotides: TGTGCCAGCAAATGGGATGGGACCATAATCATCACCGGGGAGCTGTTTTTT. It encodes CASKWDGTIIITGELFF.